This TCR beta chain was recorded in a study of shared clonotypes between healthy human individuals. In the study overall: Samples came from a couple of female and a few male donors aged 18 to 49.

Produced via immunoSEQ multiplex PCR; TCRdb's table is partial and in-frame only. The data show about 2.1 million clones, just under 95% seen once. CDR3 length equals 13 residues. CDR1 MNHEY and CDR2 SVGAGI come from the germline V gene. Deletions cut 6 bases from V and 2 bases from J, with 11 bases between. The naive CD8 subset, CD45RO-negative cells positively selected for CCR7, excluded terminally differentiated effector memory CD45RA+ cells. This clonotype originated in a man aged 18 to 30 in good health. Some clones in this sample may be carry-over from other donors' samples. The chain has TRBV6-5 and TRBJ2-7; D is possibly TRBD1 (6 bases). The sequenced sample was naive CD8+ T cells from PBMCs. In DNA, the CDR3 is TGTGCCAGCAGGCGACAGGAACCCTACGAGCAGTACTTC. This codes for CASRRQEPYEQYF.